Listed below are T cell receptor beta chains from one sample, sequenced in a study of shared clonotypes between healthy human individuals. Sequencing used immunoSEQ multiplex PCR; TCRdb keeps in-frame clones, though not all of them. This sample yields about 2,500,000 clones, of which around 94% are seen a single time; 0.11% to 0.15% belongs to the top ten. The sample was naive CD4+ T cells sorted from blood. Receptor source: a man aged 18 to 35 in good health. Both conserved end residues are part of each CDR3. Fields, in order: J gene, V gene, D gene, CDR3 protein. D genes are given only for firm matches.

TRBJ1-6	TRBV7-8	-	CASSLVANTNSPLHF
TRBJ2-5	TRBV5-1	TRBD2	CASSLAGTSAETQYF
TRBJ1-6	TRBV6-1	-	CASSEVGTANSPLHF
TRBJ1-2	TRBV5-4	-	CASSPDNAANYGYTF
TRBJ2-6	TRBV19	-	CASHSGANVLTF
TRBJ2-3	TRBV2	-	CASSRDGGTDTQYF
TRBJ1-2	TRBV6-6	-	CASSAGLSYGYTF
TRBJ2-7	TRBV28	TRBD1	CASGPLGQGGYYEQYF
TRBJ1-2	TRBV30	-	CAWSWAAYGYTF
TRBJ1-4	TRBV29-1	TRBD1	CSVLPGDRSNEKLFF
TRBJ1-2	TRBV15	-	CATSREELRGYTF
TRBJ1-2	TRBV10-3	-	CAISEKGGNNHVVCTF
TRBJ2-7	TRBV7-9	TRBD1	CASSPSWDRESSYEQYF
TRBJ2-3	TRBV7-3	-	CASSFGPGGTDTQYF
TRBJ1-5	TRBV7-2	-	CASSLDGVRNQPQHF
TRBJ2-2	TRBV5-1	TRBD1	CASWGQGNTGELFF
TRBJ1-5	TRBV7-2	-	CASSFGQGGQPQHF
TRBJ2-7	TRBV11-2	TRBD2	CASSPGLAGEKLRYEQYF
TRBJ2-5	TRBV2	TRBD1	CASSRDRGKETQYF
TRBJ2-3	TRBV2	-	CASSERQQPDTQYF
TRBJ1-1	TRBV30	-	CAWSRTGADTEAFF
TRBJ2-5	TRBV5-1	TRBD1	CASQGTGGSETQYF
TRBJ1-5	TRBV30	-	CAWSTEYSNQPQHF
TRBJ2-5	TRBV28	TRBD1	CASRGGSKTQYF
TRBJ1-2	TRBV4-1	-	CASSQENPSGGYTF
TRBJ2-7	TRBV28	-	CASSLRLFSYEQYF
TRBJ2-7	TRBV28	-	CASSSRVPYEQYF
TRBJ2-5	TRBV10-1	TRBD2	CASSGPGLAEETQYF
TRBJ2-3	TRBV30	-	CAWSGNSNTQYF
TRBJ1-2	TRBV5-5	-	CASSLGQPTNYGYTF
TRBJ2-5	TRBV6-5	TRBD2	CASSYVGGNQETQYF
TRBJ1-2	TRBV10-2	-	CASRSGLDGYTF
TRBJ1-5	TRBV5-6	-	CASSRSWVWDQPQHF
TRBJ1-4	TRBV5-1	-	CASSLPEGNKVEKLFF
TRBJ2-2	TRBV5-6	-	CASSLKGTGELFF
TRBJ1-2	TRBV4-1	TRBD1	CASSPDRGYGYTF
TRBJ1-3	TRBV18	-	CASSLVGSGNTIYF